Given below is one TCR beta chain in context. Exclusion criteria comprised uncontrolled infection, other autoimmune disease, pregnancy or lactation. The source material, RNA transcripts, was used to amplify TCR beta CDR3 regions. Initially, a first-round RT-PCR of the TCR CDR3 employed the HTBI primer set. Using its own MiXCR run on the multiplex PCR reads, TCRdb lists one record per CDR3 protein. The sample holds hundreds of thousands of distinct CDR3 sequences; around 16% are singletons and the top ten take 3.8%. The sample comes from a study of T cells in Graves' hyperthyroidism and ophthalmopathy. The CDR3 covers 15 residues. V gave up 2 bases and J gave up 1 base, with 9 bases separating them. The germline gives CDR1 SGHDN, CDR2 FVKESK.

This clonotype originated in a woman younger than 45 with Graves' hyperthyroidism. The specimen was blood. The chain carries TRBV14 and TRBJ1-3; no reliable D call. The CDR3 loop is CASSQTASSGNTIYF. In DNA, the CDR3 is TGTGCCAGCAGCCAAACAGCCTCGTCTGGAAACACCATATATTTT.